Presented here are 22 T cell receptor beta chains from one specimen sequenced in a study of blood T cell repertoires in COVID-19 (dated by TCRdb to between 2020 and 2021). Library method: the immunoSEQ multiplex PCR assay. TCRdb limited this immuneACCESS table to in-frame rearrangements with V and J called. A share of clones is missing; checked studies link under half to unresolved V genes, and the rest is unexplained. Across this sample there are a few hundred thousand clones, with 88% seen only once. 0.8% to 1% of the sample belongs to the ten largest clones. Sample: PBMCs or T cells enriched from blood (not recorded which). These receptors all stem from a woman aged 25-40 years who had recovered from COVID-19.

V gene TRBV7-9 combines with J gene TRBJ1-1; a possible D gene is TRBD1 (6 bases). Trimming left V 5 bases short and J 5 bases short, with 9 bases between. CDR3 size: 12 residues. Germline CDR1 reads SEHNR; CDR2 reads FQNEAQ (reference sequence). This chain's CDR3 is CASSRQGTEAFF. As DNA, the CDR3 is TGTGCCAGCAGCCGGCAGGGGACTGAAGCTTTCTTT.

The chain joins TRBV18 to TRBJ2-5; D might be TRBD2 (6 bases). The ends were cut back, 1 base at V and 7 bases at J, with 25 bases in the middle. The germline gives CDR1 KGHSH, CDR2 LQKENI. The CDR3 has 18 amino acids. The DNA for the CDR3 is TGTGCCAGCTCACCACTTGGGTCTAGCGCGGCGGAGACCGGGACCCAGTACTTC. It yields the protein CASSPLGSSAAETGTQYF.

J is TRBJ2-5 and V is TRBV6-5; TRBD2 might be the D (6 bases). CDR3 length equals 14 residues. Germline lookup yields CDR1 MNHEY and CDR2 SVGAGI. V was trimmed by 5 bases and J by 2 bases, leaving 12 bases between them. CDR3 sequence reads: CASSNRLGQETQYF. The CDR3 DNA follows: TGTGCCAGCAGTAACAGACTAGGACAAGAGACCCAGTACTTC.

J is TRBJ1-5 and V is TRBV27; 7 bases match TRBD1. There are 15 residues in the CDR3. After removal of 3 bases from V and 6 bases from J, the junction contained 8 bases not matched to a gene. Germline V gene lookup returns CDR1 MNHEY and CDR2 SMNVEV (reference sequence). This chain's CDR3 is CASSFTGEVSQPQHF. The CDR3 region has the DNA TGTGCCAGCAGTTTTACAGGGGAGGTAAGTCAGCCCCAGCATTTT.

This rearrangement joins TRBV29-1 to TRBJ2-1, with 11 bases fitting TRBD2. Germline V gene lookup returns CDR1 SQVTM and CDR2 ANQGSEA. The CDR3 spans 15 residues. V shed 1 base and J 4 bases; nucleotides not matched to a gene: 3. The CDR3 spells CSVEVRLAGYNEQFF. For the CDR3, the DNA is TGCAGCGTTGAAGTCAGACTAGCGGGGTACAATGAGCAGTTCTTC.

The V and J genes are TRBV5-1 and TRBJ2-7, with 13 bases lining up with TRBD2. This CDR3 has 15 residues. After removal of 2 bases from V and 2 bases from J, the junction contained 1 base not matched to a gene. The V gene's germline CDR1 is SGHRS and CDR2 YFSETQ. The CDR3 region is CASSFGLAGAYEQYF. The CDR3 DNA follows: TGCGCCAGCAGCTTCGGACTAGCGGGAGCCTACGAGCAGTACTTC. The complete variable domain, with remaining parts taken from reference TRBV5-1 and TRBJ2-7, reads KAGVTQTPRYLIKTRGQQVTLSCSPISGHRSVSWYQQTPGQGLQFLFEYFSETQRNKGNFPGRFSGRQFSNSRSEMNVSTLELGDSALYLCASSFGLAGAYEQYFGPGTRLTVT.

This clone was detected only once. The chain couples TRBV7-9 to TRBJ2-3; TRBD2 matches at 7 bases. Germline lookup yields CDR1 SEHNR and CDR2 FQNEAQ (reference sequence). Unmatched junction bases numbered 6, after V lost 2 bases and J lost 13 bases. The CDR3 is 12 amino acids. The CDR3 nucleotides read TGTGCCAGCAGCTTAACCAGGGACTATGAGTATTTT. This translates into CASSLTRDYEYF.

This clone was seen just once. The chain couples TRBV5-1 to TRBJ2-1; D might be TRBD2 (6 bases). Trimming cost V 0 bases and J 4 bases, with 11 bases left between them. CDR1 SGHRS and CDR2 YFSETQ come from the germline V gene. This CDR3 comprises 15 residues. The CDR3 protein is CASSLEVGGYNEQFF. The CDR3 nucleotides read TGCGCCAGCAGCTTGGAGGTGGGAGGATACAATGAGCAGTTCTTC.

The chain has TRBV19 and TRBJ1-2; 8 bases line up with TRBD1. The CDR3 loop spans 15 amino acids. Trimming cost V 7 bases and J 2 bases; bases outside gene matches: 9. Germline CDR1 LNHDA, CDR2 SQIVND (reference sequence). This chain's CDR3 is CASTSPGTGNYGYTF. As DNA, the CDR3 is TGTGCCAGTACCTCACCCGGGACAGGAAACTATGGCTACACCTTC.

The chain recombines TRBV9 with TRBJ1-6; D not certain. CDR1 and CDR2 (germline): SGDLS, YYNGEE. Trimming left V 0 bases short and J 7 bases short, with 11 bases between. The CDR3 covers 15 residues. The CDR3 bases are TGTGCCAGCAGCGTAGAGTCCTCCGGGAATTCACCCCTCCACTTT. Its translation: CASSVESSGNSPLHF.

Only one count was recorded for this clone. V usage is TRBV28 and J usage is TRBJ1-1; no definite D call. The V gene's germline CDR1 is MDHEN and CDR2 SYDVKM. CDR3 length: 17 residues. Trimming shortened V by 5 bases and J by 0 bases, and 19 bases separated the two germline ends. For the CDR3, the DNA is TGTGCCAGCAGTCACCCCCCCAGGTCTTCCGTGAACACTGAAGCTTTCTTT. Protein: CASSHPPRSSVNTEAFF.

The chain combines TRBV30 with TRBJ1-1; D not certain. Germline V gene lookup returns CDR1 GTSNPN and CDR2 SVGIG (reference sequence). CDR3 length: 11 amino acids. Deletions cut 4 bases from V and 7 bases from J, with 10 bases between. The CDR3 loop reads CAWTQVCEAFF. The CDR3 DNA sequence: TGTGCCTGGACTCAGGTGTGTGAAGCTTTCTTT.

The V and J genes are TRBV15 and TRBJ1-1; D is perhaps TRBD1 (5 bases). Germline-derived CDR1 and CDR2 are LNHNV and YYDKDF (reference sequence). The CDR3 length is 17 residues. Trimming took 1 base from V and 1 from J, leaving 16 bases between them. CDR3 in amino acids: CATSRAPATAANTEAFF. DNA of the CDR3: TGTGCCACCAGCAGAGCACCAGCGACAGCAGCGAACACTGAAGCTTTCTTT.

The V and J genes are TRBV5-1 and TRBJ2-3; D might be TRBD2 (5 bases). CDR1 SGHRS and CDR2 YFSETQ come from the germline V gene. The CDR3 spans 17 residues. V lost 2 bases and J 1 base, leaving 17 bases between the germline ends. The DNA of the CDR3 is TGCGCCAGCAGCTTACCCGAGACTGCGGGTCGCACAGATACGCAGTATTTT. It specifies CASSLPETAGRTDTQYF. Full variable domain (outside the CDR3, taken from reference TRBV5-1 and TRBJ2-3): KAGVTQTPRYLIKTRGQQVTLSCSPISGHRSVSWYQQTPGQGLQFLFEYFSETQRNKGNFPGRFSGRQFSNSRSEMNVSTLELGDSALYLCASSLPETAGRTDTQYFGPGTRLTVL.

Only a few counts were recorded for this clone. The V and J genes are TRBV6-6 and TRBJ1-1; D is undetermined. Trimming removed 0 bases at V and 8 bases at J, with 7 bases between. CDR3 length: 12 residues. Germline V gene sequence: CDR1 MNHNY, CDR2 SVGAGI (reference sequence). CDR3: CASSYSSREAFF. The CDR3, as DNA: TGTGCCAGCAGTTACTCATCACGGGAAGCTTTCTTT.

The chain uses TRBV18 and TRBJ1-1; TRBD1 matches at 10 bases. The germline CDR1 and CDR2 sequences are KGHSH and LQKENI. The CDR3 is 14 amino acids. The junction had 3 bases not matched to a gene; V was cut back by 4 bases and J by 4 bases. CDR3 in DNA: TGTGCCAGCTCACGGGGACAGGGGACCACTGAAGCTTTCTTT. Translated, it gives CASSRGQGTTEAFF.

This clone was recorded once. The chain joins TRBV9 to TRBJ1-2; TRBD1 matches 10 bases. CDR1 is SGDLS and CDR2 is YYNGEE in the germline V gene. J was trimmed by 8 bases and V by 0 bases; bases with no gene match: 13. There are 17 residues in the CDR3. CDR3 region: CASSVAPDRGRSDGYTF. DNA of the CDR3: TGTGCCAGCAGCGTAGCTCCCGACAGGGGGCGATCGGACGGCTACACCTTC.

The J gene is TRBJ1-2, the V gene TRBV7-9, with 7 bases matching TRBD1. Trimming cost V 5 bases and J 3 bases; bases outside gene matches: 3. In germline, CDR1 is SEHNR, CDR2 FQNEAQ (reference sequence). The CDR3 sequence is 13 residues long. CDR3 amino acids: CASSARGDYGYTF. The CDR3 DNA reads TGTGCCAGCAGCGCCAGGGGGGACTATGGCTACACCTTC.

The V gene is TRBV9, the J gene TRBJ2-1; 8 bases agree with TRBD2. There are 16 residues in the CDR3. Germline values: CDR1 SGDLS, CDR2 YYNGEE. V lost 0 bases, J lost 8 bases, and 10 bases stayed unmatched. Here the CDR3 reads CASSVGNGRARDEQFF. CDR3 DNA: TGTGCCAGCAGCGTAGGCAACGGGAGGGCCCGGGATGAGCAGTTCTTC.

V and J are TRBV28 and TRBJ2-3; the match to TRBD1 covers 10 bases. Germline trimming cut 8 bases from V and 7 bases from J; bases unmatched to any gene: 12. Germline-derived CDR1 and CDR2 are MDHEN and SYDVKM. The CDR3 has 15 amino acids. CDR3 bases: TGTGCCAGCGGGATTAGACAGGGGGCAGGGAATACGCAGTATTTT. Its translation: CASGIRQGAGNTQYF. Full variable domain (outside the CDR3, taken from reference TRBV28 and TRBJ2-3): DVKVTQSSRYLVKRTGEKVFLECVQDMDHENMFWYRQDPGLGLRLIYFSYDVKMKEKGDIPEGYSVSREKKERFSLILESASTNQTSMYLCASGIRQGAGNTQYFGPGTRLTVL.

The genes are TRBV11-1 and TRBJ1-1; a possible D gene is TRBD1 (6 bases). This CDR3 region has 13 residues. V lost 5 bases and J 2 bases, leaving 9 bases between the germline ends. Germline V gene lookup returns CDR1 SGHAT and CDR2 FQDESV (reference sequence). CDR3 amino acids: CASSEQGNTEAFF. The CDR3 DNA sequence: TGTGCCAGCAGCGAACAGGGTAACACTGAAGCTTTCTTT.

The chain employs TRBV24-1 and TRBJ2-2; TRBD2 might be the D (5 bases). The germline V gene has CDR1 KGHDR and CDR2 SFDVKD. Deletions cut 6 bases from V and 9 bases from J, with 16 bases between. CDR3 length: 14 amino acids. The CDR3 reads CATSRKAGNRELFF. Here the CDR3 DNA reads TGTGCCACCAGTAGAAAGGCCGGGAACAGGGAGCTGTTTTTT.